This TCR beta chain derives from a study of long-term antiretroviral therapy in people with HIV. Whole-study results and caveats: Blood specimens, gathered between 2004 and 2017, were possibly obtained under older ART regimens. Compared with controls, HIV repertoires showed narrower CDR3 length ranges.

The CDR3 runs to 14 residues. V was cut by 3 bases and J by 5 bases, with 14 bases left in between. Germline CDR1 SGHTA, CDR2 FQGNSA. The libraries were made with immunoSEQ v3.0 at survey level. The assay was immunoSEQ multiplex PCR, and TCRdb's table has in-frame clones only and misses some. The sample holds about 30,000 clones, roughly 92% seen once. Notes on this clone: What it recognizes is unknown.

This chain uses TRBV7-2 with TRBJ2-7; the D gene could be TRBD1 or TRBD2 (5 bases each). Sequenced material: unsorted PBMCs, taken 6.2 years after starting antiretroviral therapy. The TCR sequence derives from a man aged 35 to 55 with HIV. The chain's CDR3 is CASSLSPGPHEQYF. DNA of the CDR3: TGTGCCAGCAGCTTGTCGCCGGGGCCCCACGAGCAGTACTTC.